The 2 T cell receptor beta chains below come from one sample, sequenced in a study of cytomegalovirus exposure and HLA in healthy donors. The study ran its PCR with 60 Vbeta and 13 Jbeta primers. The table came from immunoSEQ multiplex PCR; TCRdb's copy has only in-frame clones and leaves some out. The table lists fewer than 250,000 clones, roughly 85% of them singletons, with less than 2% in the top ten. Specimen: PBMCs. These receptors all stem from a male donor in good health and CMV-seronegative.

This clone has a handful of counts. The chain combines TRBV30 with TRBJ2-5, with 9 bases fitting TRBD2. The J call may not be correct, given that the DNA end is closer to TRBJ2-7. CDR1 and CDR2 from the germline V gene are GTSNPN and SVGIG (reference sequence). The CDR3 sequence is 15 residues long. CDR3 nucleotides: TGTGCCTGGAGATTCAGAAGCGGGAGGACCTACGAGCAGTACTTC. Translated: CAWRFRSGRTYEQYF.

The CDR3 is CASSPTGGYTEAFF. The DNA for the CDR3 is TGTGCCAGCAGCCCTACAGGGGGTTACACTGAAGCTTTCTTT. The rearrangement uses TRBV6-5 and TRBJ1-1, with 8 bases aligning to TRBD1. J was trimmed by 3 bases and V by 6 bases; bases with no gene match: 6. Germline V gene sequence: CDR1 MNHEY, CDR2 SVGAGI. CDR3 length: 14 amino acids.